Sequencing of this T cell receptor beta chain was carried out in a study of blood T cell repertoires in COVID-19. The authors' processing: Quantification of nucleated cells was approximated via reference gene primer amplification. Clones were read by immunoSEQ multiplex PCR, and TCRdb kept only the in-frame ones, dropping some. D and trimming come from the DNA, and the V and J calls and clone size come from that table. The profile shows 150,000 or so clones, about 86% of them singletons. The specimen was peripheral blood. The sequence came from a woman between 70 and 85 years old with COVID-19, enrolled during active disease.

The CDR3 region has the DNA TGTGCCAGCAGCTTAAACCGCGGTGAAGCTTTCTTT. It translates to CASSLNRGEAFF. This rearrangement joins TRBV11-2 to TRBJ1-1; no reliable D call. Trimming shortened V by 2 bases and J by 7 bases, and 8 bases separated the two germline ends. Germline CDR1 is SGHAT and CDR2 is FQNNGV. The CDR3 covers 12 residues.